The 25 T cell receptor beta chains below all came from one sample that was sequenced in a study of T-cell memory formation after mild COVID-19. TCRdb reanalysed the 5' RACE reads using MiXCR and keeps one entry per CDR3 protein. The top ten clones hold roughly 22% of a sample with about 290,000 distinct CDR3 sequences, approximately 16% of them seen once. The sample comprised PBMCs or a T cell subset sorted from them (not recorded which). The receptors originated from a man between 18 and 29 years old who had mild COVID-19 (a few samples of this study predate the infection). Cell type and time point are not known.

The rearrangement joins TRBV12-3 or TRBV12-4 to TRBJ1-3; D is unclear. This CDR3 has 15 residues. V shed 3 bases and J shed 0 bases, with 9 bases lying between them. The CDR3 sequence: CASSFPPNSGNTIYF. In DNA, the CDR3 is TGTGCCAGCAGTTTCCCCCCGAACTCTGGAAACACCATATATTTT.

The V call is TRBV5-1, the J call TRBJ1-5, with 7 nucleotides matching TRBD1. There are 14 residues in the CDR3. Germline V gene lookup returns CDR1 SGHRS and CDR2 YFSETQ. After removal of 4 bases from V and 4 bases from J, the junction contained 5 bases not matched to a gene. The DNA of the CDR3 is TGCGCCAGCAGCCCCGAGGGACAGAATCAGCCCCAGCATTTT. Its protein is CASSPEGQNQPQHF. The whole variable domain, filled in from reference TRBV5-1 and TRBJ1-5, reads KAGVTQTPRYLIKTRGQQVTLSCSPISGHRSVSWYQQTPGQGLQFLFEYFSETQRNKGNFPGRFSGRQFSNSRSEMNVSTLELGDSALYLCASSPEGQNQPQHFGDGTRLSIL.

The chain carries TRBV12-5 and TRBJ1-3, with 7 bases identical to TRBD1. The CDR3 totals 21 residues. With 0 bases clipped from V and 0 bases from J, the junction kept 17 bases outside the gene matches. Germline CDR1 reads LGHNT; CDR2 reads FRNRAP. Written as DNA, the CDR3 is TGTGCTAGTGGTTTGGTCGTACGACAGGGCGGGTTGTATACCTCTGGAAACACCATATATTTT. Translated, it gives CASGLVVRQGGLYTSGNTIYF.

In this sample, this clonotype turned up a few times. The V call is TRBV7-2, the J call TRBJ1-1, with 8 nucleotides matching TRBD1. Germline V lookup: CDR1 SGHTA, CDR2 FQGNSA. The CDR3 extends over 14 amino acids. The trim removed 4 bases at V and 4 bases at J, leaving 5 bases unmatched. The CDR3 nucleotides are TGTGCCAGCAGCTGGACAGGGTCGGGCACTGAAGCTTTCTTT. The encoded protein is CASSWTGSGTEAFF.

This chain uses TRBV18 with TRBJ1-6, with D unclear. The length of the CDR3 is 13 residues. Germline CDR1 is KGHSH and CDR2 is LQKENI. V gave up 2 bases and J gave up 6 bases, with 5 bases separating them. CDR3 region: CASSPGFNSPLHF. DNA of the CDR3: TGTGCCAGCTCACCAGGCTTTAATTCACCCCTCCACTTT.

This chain uses TRBV5-6 with TRBJ1-6; 8 bases align to TRBD1. The CDR3 loop spans 14 amino acids. In germline, CDR1 is SGHDT, CDR2 YYEEEE. V gave up 3 bases and J gave up 8 bases; unmatched junction bases: 4. The CDR3 DNA reads as TGTGCCAGCAGCTCCGAGACAGGGGATTCACCCCTCCACTTT. Translating gives CASSSETGDSPLHF.

This clonotype has only a few counts. V is TRBV29-1 and J is TRBJ2-5, with TRBD1 matching over 9 bases. Germline V lookup: CDR1 SQVTM, CDR2 ANQGSEA. The CDR3 spans 14 residues. J gave up 11 bases and V 3 bases, and 13 bases lay outside the gene matches. The DNA of the CDR3 is TGCAGCGTTGATCGGGGACAGGGATTCGGGGATCAGTACTTC. Translated: CSVDRGQGFGDQYF.

The V and J genes are TRBV28 and TRBJ1-6, with D perhaps matching TRBD1 (5 bases). The V end lost 3 bases, the J end lost 2 bases, and 8 bases lay between the germline ends. In germline, CDR1 is MDHEN, CDR2 SYDVKM. The CDR3 runs to 15 residues. The CDR3 sequence: CASSFGGTYNSPLHF. CDR3 in DNA: TGTGCCAGCAGTTTTGGGGGAACCTATAATTCACCCCTCCACTTT.

This clonotype turned up a few times. The chain employs TRBV10-3 and TRBJ1-1, with 9 bases matching TRBD1. Trimming took 6 bases from V and 2 from J; bases not matched to a gene: 4. The CDR3 totals 14 residues. Germline CDR1 is ENHRY and CDR2 is SYGVKD. CDR3 sequence reads: CAIRPQGANTEAFF. The CDR3 nucleotides are TGTGCCATCAGGCCACAGGGGGCAAACACTGAAGCTTTCTTT.

At least ten counts were recorded for this clonotype. This CDR3 reads CASSSDRGRETQYF. CDR3 DNA sequence: TGTGCCAGCAGCTCCGACAGGGGTAGAGAGACCCAGTACTTC. The chain carries TRBV7-2 and TRBJ2-5; 8 bases are a match to TRBD1. The CDR3 is made up of 14 amino acids. CDR1 is SGHTA, CDR2 FQGNSA, per germline. Germline trimming cut 4 bases from V and 4 bases from J; bases unmatched to any gene: 5.

The chain recombines TRBV14 with TRBJ2-1; no definite D call. Germline CDR1 SGHDN, CDR2 FVKESK. Trimming cost V 3 bases and J 5 bases, with 11 bases left between them. This CDR3 spans 14 amino acids. The CDR3 loop reads CASSQVQENNEQFF. The CDR3 DNA is TGTGCCAGCAGCCAGGTCCAGGAAAACAATGAGCAGTTCTTC.

This clonotype was detected a few times. The genes are TRBV7-9 and TRBJ1-6; D gene uncertain. The germline V gene encodes CDR1 SEHNR and CDR2 FQNEAQ (reference sequence). Trimming removed 5 bases from V and 7 bases from J, with 12 bases in between. This CDR3 has 14 residues. The CDR3 bases are TGTGCCAGCAGCCCCGGGCTTCAGAATTCACCCCTCCACTTT. The encoded protein is CASSPGLQNSPLHF.

The rearrangement uses TRBV3-1 and TRBJ2-3, with TRBD1 as a possible D gene (5 bases). The V gene's germline CDR1 is LGHDT and CDR2 YNNKEL (reference sequence). This CDR3 region has 15 residues. V shed 4 bases and J shed 1 base, with 12 bases lying between them. CDR3: CASSPLGAGTDTQYF. CDR3 nucleotide sequence: TGTGCCAGCAGCCCCCTTGGGGCTGGCACAGATACGCAGTATTTT.

J is TRBJ1-1 and V is TRBV6-5; 7 nucleotides align to TRBD1. Germline V gene data show CDR1 as MNHEY and CDR2 as SVGAGI. The CDR3 consists of 13 residues. The V and J ends lost 6 bases and 5 bases, in that order; junction bases with no gene match: 6. The CDR3 DNA follows: TGTGCCAGCAGGTTCAGGGGGAGGACTGAAGCTTTCTTT. It yields the protein CASRFRGRTEAFF.

This clonotype was observed a few times. The rearrangement uses TRBV20-1 and TRBJ2-3, with unresolved D. The V and J ends lost 1 base and 10 bases respectively, with 12 bases between them. The CDR3 loop spans 12 amino acids. Germline-derived CDR1 and CDR2 are DFQATT and SNEGSKA (reference sequence). CDR3: CSARGLLEPQYF. Here the CDR3 DNA reads TGCAGTGCTAGAGGACTCCTCGAACCGCAGTATTTT.

This clonotype was seen only a few times. The rearrangement joins TRBV29-1 to TRBJ1-2; D is unclear. CDR1 SQVTM and CDR2 ANQGSEA come from the germline V gene. The CDR3 consists of 11 residues. The V end was cut by 4 bases, the J end by 1 base, with 4 bases between. The DNA of the CDR3 is TGCAGCGTTGTGGTTAACTATGGCTACACCTTC. Translated, it gives CSVVVNYGYTF.

The V and J genes are TRBV29-1 and TRBJ1-2; a weak D match, TRBD1 (5 bases). CDR1 and CDR2 from the germline V gene are SQVTM and ANQGSEA. This CDR3 has 13 residues. V gave up 6 bases and J gave up 4 bases, with 15 bases separating them. This CDR3 reads CSVGSTGIYGYTF. For the CDR3, the DNA is TGCAGCGTAGGGTCCACAGGAATCTATGGCTACACCTTC.

The chain uses TRBV4-1 and TRBJ2-2; the D gene is possibly TRBD1 (5 bases). Per germline, CDR1 MGHRA and CDR2 YSYEKL. The V gene lost 3 bases and the J gene lost 3 bases, with 11 bases spanning the gap. This CDR3 has 15 amino acids. The chain's CDR3 is CASSQTQEYTGELFF. The CDR3, as DNA: TGCGCCAGCAGCCAGACACAGGAGTACACCGGGGAGCTGTTTTTT.

Only a few counts were recorded for this clonotype. V and J are TRBV15 and TRBJ1-4; D is perhaps TRBD1 (5 bases). The CDR3 totals 15 residues. Germline-derived CDR1 and CDR2 are LNHNV and YYDKDF (reference sequence). With 3 bases removed from V and 0 bases from J, the gap between germline ends came to 8 bases. The DNA of the CDR3 is TGTGCCACCAGCAGGGGGGGGGCAACTAATGAAAAACTGTTTTTT. The encoded protein is CATSRGGATNEKLFF.

The chain employs TRBV12-3 or TRBV12-4 and TRBJ1-1; D remains unclear. This CDR3 has 13 amino acids. Trimming left V 9 bases short and J 1 base short, with 12 bases between. The CDR3 DNA sequence: TGTGCCAGTTCTGAGCCGCCGAACACTGAAGCTTTCTTT. It encodes CASSEPPNTEAFF.

This clonotype was picked up one time. This chain connects TRBV7-2 to TRBJ1-1; D is unresolved. The CDR3 has 15 amino acids. V was pared by 3 bases and J by 1 base, with 12 bases between. CDR1 and CDR2 (germline): SGHTA, FQGNSA. The CDR3 region is CASSLEAVRNTEAFF. Here the CDR3 DNA reads TGTGCCAGCAGCTTGGAGGCAGTGAGGAACACTGAAGCTTTCTTT.

This clonotype was observed at least ten times. The rearrangement links TRBV28 to TRBJ2-6; 7 bases are a match to TRBD1. There are 19 residues in the CDR3. The J segment lost 1 base and the V segment lost 2 bases, leaving 11 bases of the junction unmatched. The V gene's germline CDR1 is MDHEN and CDR2 SYDVKM. The CDR3 here is CASSLIYQGEGSGANVLTF. CDR3 in DNA: TGTGCCAGCAGTTTAATTTATCAGGGGGAAGGATCTGGGGCCAACGTCCTGACTTTC.

This clonotype was detected many times. V and J are TRBV20-1 and TRBJ2-3, with 8 nucleotides matching TRBD1. V shed 4 bases, J shed 1 base, and the junction held 10 bases outside the gene matches. The CDR3 runs 16 residues. CDR1 is DFQATT, CDR2 SNEGSKA, per germline (reference sequence). The CDR3 spells CSATQGASRRTDTQYF. CDR3 in DNA: TGCAGTGCTACCCAGGGGGCGAGCCGTCGCACAGATACGCAGTATTTT.

This CDR3 reads CASRLGTDTGELFF. The DNA of the CDR3 is TGTGCCAGCAGACTTGGGACAGACACCGGGGAGCTGTTTTTT. The chain combines TRBV7-9 with TRBJ2-2, with 7 bases that match TRBD1. V shed 6 bases and J 3 bases; nucleotides not matched to a gene: 4. There are 14 residues in the CDR3. From germline, CDR1 is SEHNR and CDR2 FQNEAQ (reference sequence).

This clonotype was recorded a few times. The V call is TRBV18, the J call TRBJ1-1; D remains ambiguous. The V gene lost 2 bases and the J gene lost 1 base, with 8 bases spanning the gap. In germline, CDR1 is KGHSH, CDR2 LQKENI. The CDR3 spans 14 residues. Here the CDR3 reads CASSPSGENTEAFF. The CDR3 DNA reads as TGTGCCAGCTCACCAAGCGGTGAGAACACTGAAGCTTTCTTT.